This TCR beta chain was sequenced in a study of Ad26.COV2.S vaccination and SARS-CoV-2 variants. Between the trimmed V and J ends, which lost 4 bases and 0 bases, there was a span of 6 bases. The CDR3 length is 13 residues. In germline, CDR1 is SGHTA, CDR2 FQGNSA. Study results and caveats: Vaccine and placebo groups showed comparable non-spike TCR breadth.

As concerns this clone: Its antigen is not identified.

Using immunoSEQ multiplex PCR, the repertoire was profiled, and TCRdb retains in-frame clones only, with some absent. The top ten clones hold 3.6% of a sample with about 420,000 clones, 88% of them seen once. Treatment meaning: approximately 18 received Ad26.COV2.S at low or high dose, single or two shots; 5 received placebo; per-sample allocation not given. The samples date from day 63 after the first vaccine or placebo injection. This vaccine is an Ad26 vector that expresses the Wuhan-strain SARS-CoV-2 spike. This clonotype originated in a person between 18 and 59 years old who received the Ad26.COV2.S COVID-19 vaccine or a placebo. This specimen consisted of peripheral blood, obtained in a trial of Ad26.COV2.S vaccine versus placebo. The chain has TRBV7-2 and TRBJ1-1; D unclear. The DNA for the CDR3 is TGTGCCAGCAGCTCGATCATGAACACTGAAGCTTTCTTT. The encoded protein is CASSSIMNTEAFF.